The clone carrying this T cell receptor (beta chain) appeared a single time. The junction and the germline gene differ at one end; a read error may be behind it. This sample stems from a study of STAT5B mutations in CD4+ large granular lymphocyte leukemia. Across the study: Among healthy controls, a particular HLA allele went with more CDR3 'QG' motifs.

The CDR3 is 14 residues long. Germline CDR1 SGHVS, CDR2 FNYEAQ. Some clones are missing from TCRdb's copy, which holds only in-frame ones; the method was immunoSEQ multiplex PCR. This table has 25,000 to 35,000 clones, about 70% appearing once. V and J are TRBV7-6 and TRBJ1-4; D unresolved. Input material: CD4+ T cells from blood buffy coats. This TCR derives from a human donor in good health. For the CDR3, the DNA is TGTGCCAGCAGCTTCGAGAGAATTCGACCGACTTGGGATTTT. This translates into CASSFERIRPTWDF.